The following is a T cell receptor (beta chain) sequence with its context. This clonotype was counted only a few times. Its binding antigen is unknown. Base qualities are not provided; no much larger clone lies one nucleotide away. This entry comes from a study of blood T cells in healthy people across ages (dated by TCRdb to between 2015 and 2016). About the investigation overall: Template switching captured roughly one uniquely barcoded TCR beta cDNA molecule per two T cells in model experiments. For two donors (one aged 18 to 29 and one aged 80 or older), the study analyzed two additional independent replicas of 1 million unique cDNA reads from the same blood draw. To avoid experimental bias, donors of different ages were randomly spread across the sequencing lanes. Using deep sequencing normalized with unique cDNA molecular identifiers, the study measured how TCR beta repertoire diversity changes with age. The donors were divided into four age groups: young (average approximately 16 years), middle-aged (around 41), aged (approximately 62) and long-lived (about 79).

Receptor libraries were prepared by 5' RACE. Sequenced using an Illumina HiSeq 2500. A second PCR of roughly 7 to 12 cycles was run with a J-beta primer mix and a sample-barcoded 5' primer. A unique molecular identifier was introduced onto each TCR beta cDNA molecule by a template-switch 5' adaptor carrying 12 random nucleotides. Each sample yielded at least 3 million CDR3-containing paired-end reads. All of the RNA was converted into first-strand cDNA using the Mint cDNA synthesis kit, with a TRBC-specific oligonucleotide serving as the primer. All cDNA was treated with uracil-DNA glycosylase and then went through a first 18-cycle PCR with the universal primers M1SS and BC2_uni_R. In the original analysis: For normalization, 1 million high-quality reads were randomly selected from each sample, with every read carrying a distinct molecular identifier. Reads with shared molecular identifiers were discarded instead of being binned into consensus sequences. MiTCR, run with a Q25 quality threshold and the strictest error-elimination algorithm, handled CDR3 identification, clonotype clustering and error correction. Lower-bound total TCR beta diversity was estimated with a nonparametric unseen species model using Euler transformation. In-frame beta chains were kept once TCRdb had trimmed the public reads at Q25 with fastp and called clones with MiXCR. Each entry merges the rows of one CDR3 protein and shows their most common DNA and genes. The V and J calls follow TCRdb's processing rather than the paper's. The sample table contains around 1,600,000 distinct CDR3 sequences; only one count was recorded for 35% to 45% of them. Of the sample, 4% falls within the top ten clones.

From the germline V gene (reference sequence), CDR1 is MNHNY and CDR2 is SVGAGI. Including cysteine and phenylalanine, the CDR3 has 12 amino acids. The retained sequence is limited to the CDR3, 36 bases, with the frame set at the first base. V and J lose 6 bases and 8 bases, and a span of 10 bases separates them. The investigation overall reported the following: There was a strong correlation between observed TCR beta diversity and the percentage of naive T cells measured by flow cytometry. Because profiling used bulk unsorted PBMCs, naive and antigen-experienced compartments could not be compared conclusively. Because the CMV infection status of the donors was unknown, age-related changes in expanded clonotypes may potentially have been confounded. The long-lived group showed more naive CD4+ T cells, fewer expanded clones and increased TCR diversity than the aged group, suggesting age selection. Total diversity estimates from one million sequenced T cells were considered lower bounds and underestimates. Observed TCR beta diversity per million T cells fell roughly linearly with age, and a significant reduction was already apparent by age around 39.

Systemically healthy Caucasian individuals from Russia, some 38 in total and aged roughly 6 to 90 years, were included as donors. About 10 milliliters of peripheral blood were collected from each donor into EDTA-treated Vacutainer tubes. Ficoll-Paque density-gradient centrifugation was used to isolate PBMCs, with at least 6.5 million per sample. Trizol reagent was used to extract total RNA from the PBMCs, yielding at least 5 micrograms per sample. Naive CD45RAhigh/CD27high T cell percentages were measured by flow cytometry on a PBMC aliquot from every donor. The sequenced sample was blood. The sequence derives from a young woman in good health. This sequence uses TRBV6-6 and TRBJ2-2; the D gene identity is not certain. In nucleotide form, the sequence is TGTGCCAGCAGCTACAAAACTGGGGAGCTGTTTTTT. It codes for CASSYKTGELFF.